This passage covers 7 T cell receptor beta chains from one sample sequenced in a study of T cell responses to AZD1222 COVID-19 vaccine. The repertoire was sequenced with immunoSEQ multiplex PCR; TCRdb's copy has only in-frame clones and lacks some. The table has around 130,000 clones, around 90% seen once. The material sequenced was peripheral blood, taken 28 days after the second AZD1222 dose. The receptors come from an adult who received the AZD1222 COVID-19 vaccine.

This chain joins TRBV24-1 and TRBJ1-5; maybe TRBD1 (5 bases). CDR1 is KGHDR and CDR2 is SFDVKD in the germline V gene. The CDR3 runs 14 residues. The V end was cut by 8 bases, the J end by 3 bases, with 13 bases between. CDR3 residues: CATKKTDSNQPQHF. CDR3 bases: TGTGCCACCAAAAAGACAGACTCCAATCAGCCCCAGCATTTT.

The gene calls are TRBV7-6 and TRBJ2-3, with TRBD2 matching over 9 bases. J was trimmed by 6 bases and V by 0 bases; bases with no gene match: 7. Germline-derived CDR1 and CDR2 are SGHVS and FNYEAQ. This CDR3 comprises 16 residues. The CDR3 sequence: CASSLASGGNEDTQYF. CDR3 sequence (DNA): TGTGCCAGCAGCTTAGCTAGCGGGGGAAATGAGGATACGCAGTATTTT.

V gene TRBV5-6 combines with J gene TRBJ1-2, with TRBD1 as a possible D gene (6 bases). CDR1 is SGHDT, CDR2 YYEEEE, per germline. This CDR3 is 13 amino acids long. The V end was cut by 1 base, the J end by 7 bases, with 11 bases between. CDR3 in DNA: TGTGCCAGCAGCTTGATACAGGGTAGTGGCTACACCTTC. This codes for CASSLIQGSGYTF.

The chain joins TRBV5-4 to TRBJ2-1; D tentatively reads TRBD1 or TRBD2 (6 bases each). The germline CDR1 and CDR2 sequences are SGHNT and YYREEE (reference sequence). Trimming left V 3 bases short and J 2 bases short, with 18 bases between. This CDR3 has 17 residues. The CDR3 sequence is CASSSRGAWDPYNEQFF. CDR3 sequence (DNA): TGTGCCAGCAGCTCAAGGGGGGCCTGGGACCCCTACAATGAGCAGTTCTTC.

This chain connects TRBV27 to TRBJ2-7; 7 bases line up with TRBD1. This CDR3 has 14 residues. CDR1 and CDR2 (germline): MNHEY, SMNVEV (reference sequence). The trim removed 5 bases at V and 5 bases at J, leaving 9 bases unmatched. The CDR3 DNA follows: TGTGCCAGCAGTCCTCGACAGGGAAGGAACGAGCAGTACTTC. It is translated as CASSPRQGRNEQYF.

The gene calls are TRBV5-1 and TRBJ1-6, with D perhaps matching TRBD1 (6 bases). Germline V gives CDR1 SGHRS, CDR2 YFSETQ. Trimming took 1 base from V and 15 from J, leaving 20 bases between them. This CDR3 spans 15 amino acids. The DNA of the CDR3 is TGCGCCAGCAGCTTGAGTGTAGTCGGGGGCGGTAACCTCCACTTT. Its protein product is CASSLSVVGGGNLHF. Full variable domain (outside the CDR3, taken from reference TRBV5-1 and TRBJ1-6): KAGVTQTPRYLIKTRGQQVTLSCSPISGHRSVSWYQQTPGQGLQFLFEYFSETQRNKGNFPGRFSGRQFSNSRSEMNVSTLELGDSALYLCASSLSVVGGGNLHFGNGTRLTVT.

The genes are TRBV10-3 and TRBJ1-6, with D maybe TRBD1 (6 bases). Per germline, CDR1 ENHRY and CDR2 SYGVKD. V lost 6 bases, J lost 5 bases, and 11 bases lay in between. The CDR3 extends over 14 amino acids. CDR3 sequence: CAIRRTEDNSPLHF. The CDR3 DNA reads TGTGCCATCAGGAGGACAGAAGATAATTCACCCCTCCACTTT.